This TCR beta chain was identified during a study of shared clonotypes between healthy human individuals. Broader study findings: Sharing across several donors was seen in roughly 5% of naive CD4 clonotypes.

The count of this clone is one. The antigen is not known. TCRdb keeps only in-frame clones here, not all; method: immunoSEQ multiplex PCR. Of roughly 2,000,000 clones listed, about 95% are singletons. It was CD45RO-negative cells, positively selected for CCR7, that made up naive CD8 cells, with terminally differentiated effector memory CD45RA+ cells excluded. Sequencing used naive CD8+ T cells sorted from blood. This TCR was sampled from a man younger than 30 in good health.

The CDR3 nucleotides are TGTGCCAGCAGCCCCGCGGTCCAAAACATTCAGTACTTC. This translates into CASSPAVQNIQYF. The rearrangement links TRBV7-9 to TRBJ2-4; D call uncertain. In germline, CDR1 is SEHNR, CDR2 FQNEAQ (reference sequence). This CDR3 contains 13 residues. The V and J ends lost 5 bases and 5 bases respectively, with 10 bases between them. The entire variable domain, with the rest obtained from reference TRBV7-9 and TRBJ2-4, is as follows: DTGVSQNPRHKITKRGQNVTFRCDPISEHNRLYWYRQTLGQGPEFLTYFQNEAQLEKSRLLSDRFSAERPKGSFSTLEIQRTEQGDSAMYLCASSPAVQNIQYFGAGTRLSVL.